This T cell receptor (beta chain) was recovered during a study of control samples from healthy donors and cancer patients. The CDR3 consists of 16 residues. CDR1 is KGHSH, CDR2 LQKENI, per germline. Between the trimmed V and J ends, which lost 3 bases and 1 base, there was a span of 13 bases. Method: immunoSEQ multiplex PCR; TCRdb's copy keeps in-frame clones and lacks some. Of 130,000 to 150,000 clones detected, about nine tenths appear once; the ten largest clones hold 3.2%. V and J are TRBV18 and TRBJ1-3; no definite D call. The receptor's source is a man aged 25 to 40 in good health. Sequencing input: blood. The DNA for the CDR3 is TGTGCCAGCTCACCCAGGAGCGATGATTCTGGAAACACCATATATTTT. It translates to CASSPRSDDSGNTIYF.